This T cell receptor beta chain was captured in a study of blood T cell repertoires in COVID-19. Study details: T cells, B-cell-depleted T cells, or PBMCs supplied cDNA or gDNA.

Authors' data handling: The assay estimated nucleated cells by amplifying reference gene primers. Produced via immunoSEQ multiplex PCR; TCRdb's table is partial and in-frame only. V, J and clone size are those of that table, while D and trimming were read from the DNA. The table records about 140,000 clones, around 90% of them present only once. CDR1 and CDR2 from the germline V gene are SQVTM and ANQGSEA. The CDR3 covers 15 residues. J was trimmed by 0 bases and V by 5 bases; bases with no gene match: 7. The sequenced material came from peripheral blood. The TCR sequence derives from a man in his 60s with active or convalescent COVID-19. The J gene is TRBJ2-1, the V gene TRBV29-1; 7 nucleotides match TRBD2. The CDR3 is CSVSTSSSSYNEQFF. Here the CDR3 DNA reads TGCAGCGTTTCGACTAGCTCTAGCTCCTACAATGAGCAGTTCTTC.